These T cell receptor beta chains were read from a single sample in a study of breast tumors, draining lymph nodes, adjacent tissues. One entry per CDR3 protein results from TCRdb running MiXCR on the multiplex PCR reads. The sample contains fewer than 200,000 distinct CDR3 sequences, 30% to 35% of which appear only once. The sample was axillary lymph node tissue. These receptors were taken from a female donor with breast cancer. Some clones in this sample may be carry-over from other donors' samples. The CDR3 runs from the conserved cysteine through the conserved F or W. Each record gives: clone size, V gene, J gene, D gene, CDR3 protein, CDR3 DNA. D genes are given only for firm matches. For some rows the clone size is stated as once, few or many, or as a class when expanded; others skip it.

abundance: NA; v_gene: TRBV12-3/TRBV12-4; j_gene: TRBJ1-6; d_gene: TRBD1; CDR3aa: CASRGTGENSPLHF; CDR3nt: TGTGCCAGCAGAGGGACAGGGGAAAACTCACCCCTCCACTTT
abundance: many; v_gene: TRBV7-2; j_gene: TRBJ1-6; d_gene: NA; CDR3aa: CASSLAPNSPLHF; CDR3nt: TGTGCCAGCAGCTTAGCTCCCAATTCACCCCTCCACTTT
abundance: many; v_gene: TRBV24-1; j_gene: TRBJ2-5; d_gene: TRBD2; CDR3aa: CATSDFWEGTQYF; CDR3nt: TGTGCCACCAGTGATTTTTGGGAGGGGACCCAGTACTTC
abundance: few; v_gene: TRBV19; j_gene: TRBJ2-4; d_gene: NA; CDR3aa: CASNDQGTAKNIQYF; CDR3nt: TGTGCCAGTAACGATCAGGGGACAGCCAAAAACATTCAGTACTTC
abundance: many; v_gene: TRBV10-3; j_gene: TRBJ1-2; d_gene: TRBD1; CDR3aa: CAIRAGDRGIYGYTF; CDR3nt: TGTGCCATCAGAGCAGGGGACAGGGGGATCTATGGCTACACCTTC
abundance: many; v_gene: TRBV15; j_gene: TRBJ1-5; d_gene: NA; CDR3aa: CATSSPGAPSQPQHF; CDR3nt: TGTGCCACCAGCAGCCCCGGAGCCCCTAGTCAGCCCCAGCATTTT
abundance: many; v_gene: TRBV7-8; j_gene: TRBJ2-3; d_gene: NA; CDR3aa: CASRVTGLSTDTQYF; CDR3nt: TGTGCCAGCAGGGTAACAGGGTTAAGCACAGATACGCAGTATTTT
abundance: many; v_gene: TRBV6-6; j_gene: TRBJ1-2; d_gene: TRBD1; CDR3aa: CASSPGRGPIGYTF; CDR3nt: TGTGCCAGCAGTCCTGGTAGGGGGCCTATTGGCTACACCTTC
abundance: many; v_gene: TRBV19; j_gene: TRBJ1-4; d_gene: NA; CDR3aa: CASSNQAPREKLFF; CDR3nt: TGTGCCAGTAGCAACCAGGCCCCGCGTGAAAAACTGTTTTTT
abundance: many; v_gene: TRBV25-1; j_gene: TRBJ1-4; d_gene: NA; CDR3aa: CASSYDGTLGEKLFF; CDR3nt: TGTGCCAGCAGCTACGACGGCACTCTTGGTGAAAAACTGTTTTTT
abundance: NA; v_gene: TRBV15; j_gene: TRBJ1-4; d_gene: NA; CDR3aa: CARVLRGAGTNEKLFF; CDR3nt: TGTGCTAGAGTTTTGCGGGGGGCAGGAACTAATGAAAAACTGTTTTTT
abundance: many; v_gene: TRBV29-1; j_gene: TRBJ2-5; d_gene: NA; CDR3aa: CSGAGETQYF; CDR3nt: TGCAGCGGAGCAGGAGAGACCCAGTACTTC
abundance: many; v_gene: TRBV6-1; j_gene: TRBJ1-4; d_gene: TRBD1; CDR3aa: CASSLTGKREKLFF; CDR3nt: TGTGCCAGCAGTTTGACAGGGAAAAGGGAAAAACTGTTTTTT
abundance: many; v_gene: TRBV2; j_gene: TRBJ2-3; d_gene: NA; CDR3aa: CASTERAELSTQYF; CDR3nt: TGTGCCAGCACCGAAAGGGCGGAACTCAGTACGCAGTATTTT
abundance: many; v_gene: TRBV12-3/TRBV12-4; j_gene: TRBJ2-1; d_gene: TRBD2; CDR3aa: CASDEGLADNEQFF; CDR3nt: TGTGCCAGCGACGAGGGACTAGCGGACAATGAGCAGTTCTTC
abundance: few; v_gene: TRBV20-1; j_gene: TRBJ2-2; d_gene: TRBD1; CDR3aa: CGATGIRDRTTGELFF; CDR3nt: TGCGGTGCTACGGGAATCCGGGACAGGACCACCGGGGAGCTGTTTTTT